Sequencing of this TCR beta chain was carried out in a study of response to subunit inactivated influenza vaccine. This clonotype was seen repeatedly, ten times or more. Its matching antigen is unknown. Regarding the study as a whole: Few new T cells, the authors suggested, are recruited by each seasonal influenza vaccination.

The germline V gene has CDR1 WNHNN and CDR2 SYGVQD (reference sequence). This CDR3 comprises 14 residues. The V segment lost 3 bases and the J segment 3 bases; nucleotides outside the gene matches: 2. From the RT-PCR reads, TCRdb called clonotypes with MiXCR, one entry per CDR3 protein. The sample contains approximately 160,000 distinct CDR3 sequences, about 10% of which appear only once. The TCR comes from a man between 50 and 70 years old who received an inactivated influenza vaccine. The V call is TRBV10-1, the J call TRBJ2-7; 10 bases match TRBD2. The material was CD8+ T cells sorted from PBMCs, obtained less than 30 months after vaccination. CDR3 in DNA: TGCGCCAGCAGTGATGGGACTAGCGTCTACGAGCAGTACTTC. This codes for CASSDGTSVYEQYF.